A single sample gave rise to the 22 T cell receptor beta chains below, sequenced in a study of T-cell memory formation after mild COVID-19 (dated by TCRdb to the early 2020s). The library was built by means of 5' RACE. The data were produced on an Illumina NovaSeq 6000. TCRdb applied fastp at Q25 and MiXCR to the public reads, then kept only in-frame beta chains. Each CDR3 protein gets just one entry, which takes the most common genes and DNA from the rows behind it. The sample table lists 85,000 to 120,000 distinct CDR3 sequences, over 15% of them with a count of one. The ten biggest clones cover less than 35% of the sample. Sequencing was performed on PBMCs or a T cell subset sorted from them (not recorded which). The receptors shown here come from an adult woman who had mild COVID-19 (a few samples of this study predate the infection). The sample titles of this study are shuffled in the database, so cell type and time point are left out; the donor was told from shared clones.

V is TRBV7-2 and J is TRBJ1-2; 8 bases are shared with TRBD1. This CDR3 is 15 amino acids long. V was pared by 2 bases and J by 4 bases, with 6 bases of the junction left unmatched. The germline gives CDR1 SGHTA, CDR2 FQGNSA. CDR3 DNA: TGTGCCAGCAGCTTAAAGGGACAGGAGTTCTATGGCTACACCTTC. It yields the protein CASSLKGQEFYGYTF.

The rearrangement links TRBV6-2 or TRBV6-3 to TRBJ2-7, with D maybe TRBD1 (6 bases). This CDR3 comprises 18 residues. With 4 bases removed from V and 0 bases from J, the gap between germline ends came to 22 bases. CDR1 MNHEY and CDR2 SVGEGT come from the germline V gene. The CDR3 loop is CASSSLPQIQGDSYEQYF. The CDR3 DNA sequence: TGTGCCAGCAGTTCCCTCCCTCAAATACAGGGCGACTCCTACGAGCAGTACTTC.

This clonotype was seen ten or more times. The CDR3 region has the DNA TGTGCCAGCGACGACTTGGGTCCTAGCGCGAAGCAGTTCTTC. It specifies CASDDLGPSAKQFF. The V gene is TRBV25-1, the J gene TRBJ2-1, with D possibly TRBD2 on 6 matching bases. V was clipped by 8 bases and J by 11 bases, with 22 bases between them. CDR1 and CDR2 from the germline V gene are MGHDK and SYGVNS. The CDR3 runs to 14 residues.

This clonotype turned up a few times. This chain connects TRBV29-1 to TRBJ2-2; no definite D call. Germline CDR1 and CDR2: SQVTM and ANQGSEA. The CDR3 is 13 amino acids. V gave up 6 bases and J gave up 3 bases, with 11 bases separating them. The chain's CDR3 is CSVLNGHTGELFF. The CDR3, as DNA: TGCAGCGTCTTAAACGGTCACACCGGGGAGCTGTTTTTT.

The chain links TRBV12-3 or TRBV12-4 to TRBJ1-5; a possible D gene is TRBD1 (6 bases). Trimming removed 6 bases from V and 3 bases from J, with 15 bases in between. The CDR3 runs 15 residues. Here the CDR3 reads CASSTTGYPNQPQHF. CDR3 DNA: TGTGCCAGCAGCACCACAGGGTACCCCAATCAGCCCCAGCATTTT.

The table lists this clonotype with a few counts. The rearrangement links TRBV7-8 to TRBJ2-1; D not certain. This CDR3 is built from 14 residues. The V and J ends lost 0 bases and 3 bases respectively, with 6 bases between them. Germline V gives CDR1 SGHVS, CDR2 FQNEAQ. DNA of the CDR3: TGTGCCAGCAGCTTAGCGAGCAACTACAATGAGCAGTTCTTC. It is translated as CASSLASNYNEQFF.

This clonotype appeared a few times. The chain joins TRBV6-5 to TRBJ2-5, with 12 bases aligning to TRBD2. This CDR3 has 14 amino acids. Germline-derived CDR1 and CDR2 are MNHEY and SVGAGI. J was trimmed by 5 bases and V by 7 bases; bases with no gene match: 5. The chain's CDR3 is CASTWTSGVETQYF. The CDR3 coding sequence is TGTGCCAGCACCTGGACTAGCGGGGTTGAGACCCAGTACTTC.

The genes are TRBV13 and TRBJ2-7; tentative D call: TRBD2 (5 bases). The CDR3 sequence is 14 residues long. Deletions cut 6 bases from V and 2 bases from J, with 14 bases between. Germline V lookup: CDR1 PRHDT, CDR2 FYEKMQ (reference sequence). CDR3: CASRMGGSAYEQYF. The CDR3 nucleotides read TGTGCCAGCAGGATGGGCGGGTCCGCCTACGAGCAGTACTTC. Full variable domain (remainder filled in from reference TRBV13 and TRBJ2-7): AAGVIQSPRHLIKEKRETATLKCYPIPRHDTVYWYQQGPGQDPQFLISFYEKMQSDKGSIPDRFSAQQFSDYHSELNMSSLELGDSALYFCASRMGGSAYEQYFGPGTRLTVT.

This sequence joins TRBV11-3 and TRBJ2-3; D might be TRBD1 (6 bases). The CDR3 extends over 13 amino acids. Germline values: CDR1 SGHNT, CDR2 YENEEA. Trimming took 3 bases from V and 6 from J, leaving 10 bases between them. The CDR3 protein is CASSFDTGDTQYF. The CDR3 DNA reads TGTGCCAGCAGCTTCGACACAGGGGATACGCAGTATTTT.

The V and J genes are TRBV9 and TRBJ1-1; 7 nucleotides line up with TRBD1. The CDR3 consists of 16 residues. Germline trimming cut 1 base from V and 2 bases from J; bases unmatched to any gene: 8. Germline CDR1 is SGDLS and CDR2 is YYNGEE. The CDR3 sequence is CASSVTSGTVNTEAFF. Here the CDR3 DNA reads TGTGCCAGCAGCGTAACCTCCGGGACAGTCAACACTGAAGCTTTCTTT.

This clonotype came up many times. The chain combines TRBV12-3 or TRBV12-4 with TRBJ2-5, with D possibly being TRBD2 (5 bases). CDR3 length: 15 residues. Trimming took 4 bases from V and 1 from J, leaving 13 bases between them. This CDR3 reads CASSSDRDLQETQYF. The CDR3 coding sequence is TGTGCCAGCAGTTCCGACCGGGATCTCCAAGAGACCCAGTACTTC.

This clonotype has more than one count but fewer than ten. This chain links TRBV7-7 with TRBJ2-1; TRBD1 agrees at 8 bases. Germline CDR1 is SSHAT and CDR2 is FNYEAQ (reference sequence). V lost 5 bases, J lost 10 bases, and 13 bases stayed unmatched. The CDR3 sequence is 15 residues long. The CDR3 sequence: CASSRDRSMGMEQFF. In DNA, the CDR3 is TGTGCCAGCAGCCGGGACAGGTCTATGGGAATGGAGCAGTTCTTC. Looking up the rest from reference TRBV7-7 and TRBJ2-1 gives the full variable domain: GAGVSQSPRYKVTKRGQDVTLRCDPISSHATLYWYQQALGQGPEFLTYFNYEAQPDKSGLPSDRFSAERPEGSISTLTIQRTEQRDSAMYRCASSRDRSMGMEQFFGPGTRLTVL.

This clonotype was counted ten times or more. CDR3 sequence: CASSLWMTGGTEAFF. In DNA form, the CDR3 reads TGTGCCAGCAGCTTGTGGATGACAGGGGGGACTGAAGCTTTCTTT. V is TRBV5-6 and J is TRBJ1-1; 9 positions match TRBD1. This CDR3 contains 15 residues. Germline assignment: CDR1 SGHDT and CDR2 YYEEEE. V lost 1 base to trimming and J lost 5 bases; unmatched junction nucleotides: 6.

V gene TRBV6-1 combines with J gene TRBJ1-2; D is uncertain. This CDR3 contains 12 residues. CDR1 and CDR2 from the germline V gene are MNHNS and SASEGT. Between the trimmed V and J ends, which lost 6 bases and 8 bases, there was a span of 13 bases. Here the CDR3 reads CASSVDIRGYTF. DNA for the CDR3: TGTGCCAGCAGCGTAGACATCAGAGGCTACACCTTC.

This clonotype showed up just a few times. The chain joins TRBV7-2 to TRBJ1-1; D ambiguous. The CDR3 contains 16 residues. Germline V gene lookup returns CDR1 SGHTA and CDR2 FQGNSA. Trimming shortened V by 7 bases and J by 1 base, and 19 bases separated the two germline ends. CDR3 amino acids: CASTPTRIYPNTEAFF. The CDR3 DNA follows: TGTGCCAGCACCCCTACTAGGATTTATCCGAACACTGAAGCTTTCTTT.

This clonotype was counted between two and nine times. This sequence joins TRBV9 and TRBJ1-1; no clear D. The ends were cut back, 0 bases at V and 0 bases at J, with 15 bases in the middle. Germline V gene data show CDR1 as SGDLS and CDR2 as YYNGEE. The CDR3 runs to 17 residues. The CDR3 here is CASSVDGWGNMNTEAFF. The CDR3 region has the DNA TGTGCCAGCAGCGTAGATGGATGGGGAAACATGAACACTGAAGCTTTCTTT.

This clonotype occurred a few times. V is TRBV9 and J is TRBJ2-7; D may be TRBD1 or TRBD2 (5 bases each). Trimming removed 0 bases from V and 4 bases from J, with 11 bases in between. Germline V lookup: CDR1 SGDLS, CDR2 YYNGEE. CDR3 length: 14 amino acids. CDR3 amino acids: CASSVGDLGYEQYF. CDR3 nucleotide sequence: TGTGCCAGCAGCGTAGGGGACCTAGGGTACGAGCAGTACTTC.

This clonotype was recorded a few times. This sequence joins TRBV20-1 and TRBJ2-1; TRBD1 might be the D (6 bases). CDR1 is DFQATT and CDR2 is SNEGSKA in the germline V gene (reference sequence). This CDR3 is 15 amino acids long. V gave up 6 bases and J gave up 2 bases, with 17 bases separating them. The CDR3 coding sequence is TGCAGTGCCACCCCCCAGGGGTTCCCCTACAATGAGCAGTTCTTC. Its translation is CSATPQGFPYNEQFF.

This clonotype was picked up a small number of times. The J gene is TRBJ1-2, the V gene TRBV2, with D possibly matching TRBD1 (5 bases). The V gene's germline CDR1 is SNHLY and CDR2 FYNNEI. This CDR3 has 14 amino acids. V was pared by 6 bases and J by 4 bases, with 15 bases between. The CDR3 loop reads CASRDPDSAYGYTF. In DNA, the CDR3 is TGTGCCAGCAGGGATCCTGACAGCGCCTATGGCTACACCTTC.

This clonotype was found a few times. The chain carries TRBV4-3 and TRBJ1-1; D call uncertain. Germline CDR1 reads LGHNA; CDR2 reads YSLEER. V gave up 0 bases and J gave up 7 bases, with 12 bases separating them. There are 14 residues in the CDR3. This CDR3 is CASSQDQGRIEAFF. The CDR3 DNA is TGCGCCAGCAGCCAAGATCAAGGTCGGATTGAAGCTTTCTTT.

This clonotype turned up a few times. V usage is TRBV13 and J usage is TRBJ1-1, with TRBD1 matching 11 bases. The CDR3 spans 14 residues. Germline lookup yields CDR1 PRHDT and CDR2 FYEKMQ (reference sequence). J gave up 5 bases and V 5 bases, and 4 bases lay outside the gene matches. The CDR3 spells CASSTDRGRTEAFF. The DNA for the CDR3 is TGTGCCAGCAGCACGGACAGGGGGCGAACTGAAGCTTTCTTT. Full variable domain (remainder filled in from reference TRBV13 and TRBJ1-1): AAGVIQSPRHLIKEKRETATLKCYPIPRHDTVYWYQQGPGQDPQFLISFYEKMQSDKGSIPDRFSAQQFSDYHSELNMSSLELGDSALYFCASSTDRGRTEAFFGQGTRLTVV.

The sample holds a few counts of this clonotype. The V gene is TRBV24-1, the J gene TRBJ2-7, with 7 positions matching TRBD1. Trimming at V came to 3 bases and at J to 4 bases, leaving 8 bases not matched to a gene. Germline V gene data show CDR1 as KGHDR and CDR2 as SFDVKD. The CDR3 length is 15 residues. Here the CDR3 reads CATSDGTVGKYEQYF. The CDR3 DNA reads TGTGCCACCAGTGATGGGACAGTTGGTAAATACGAGCAGTACTTC.